This TCR beta chain emerged from a study of breast tumors, draining lymph nodes, adjacent tissues. The lymph nodes were axillary draining lymph nodes from breast cancer patients. Study-wide results and caveats: Tumor and nontumor repertoires were significantly more similar in luminal-like than in basal-like breast cancer. Tumor TCR diversity was below lymph nodes but above nontumor tissue. The data were judged consistent with most tumor T cells coming from lymph node and expanding in tumor.

The CDR3 is made up of 15 amino acids. CDR1 is SGHDT and CDR2 is YYEEEE in the germline V gene. Deletions cut 2 bases from V and 6 bases from J, with 15 bases between. TCRdb redid the calling of the multiplex PCR reads with MiXCR, one entry per CDR3 protein. This table holds more than 250,000 distinct CDR3 sequences, around 30% found once. For this clonotype: As yet, its antigen is unknown.

V gene TRBV5-6 combines with J gene TRBJ2-1; the D gene is possibly TRBD2 (5 bases). Sequencing was done on a sample of axillary lymph node tissue. This TCR came from a female donor with breast cancer. Some clones in this sample may be carry-over from other donors' samples. The chain's CDR3 is CASSLGVGAGNEQFF. Here the CDR3 DNA reads TGTGCCAGCAGCTTAGGAGTGGGAGCAGGCAATGAGCAGTTCTTC. The complete variable domain, with remaining parts taken from reference TRBV5-6 and TRBJ2-1, reads DAGVTQSPTHLIKTRGQQVTLRCSPKSGHDTVSWYQQALGQGPQFIFQYYEEEERQRGNFPDRFSGHQFPNYSSELNVNALLLGDSALYLCASSLGVGAGNEQFFGPGTRLTVL.